The 9 T cell receptor beta chains below all came from one sample that was sequenced in a study of blood T cells in healthy people across ages. The authors ran a second PCR of roughly 6 to 12 cycles using a sample-barcoded 5' primer and a J-beta primer mix. TCRdb used MiXCR to reprocess the 5' RACE reads, holding one entry per CDR3 protein. The profile shows 710,000 or so distinct CDR3 sequences, approximately 29% of them singletons. Sequencing input: blood. Receptors originate from a woman over 75 in good health.

The chain is built from TRBV7-3 and TRBJ2-5; D tentatively reads TRBD1 or TRBD2 (6 bases each). Trimming stripped 0 bases from V and 4 bases from J, with 15 bases between. CDR1 and CDR2 from the germline V gene are SGHTA and FQGTGA. The CDR3 sequence is 16 residues long. The CDR3 sequence: CASSLTGGGLGETQYF. CDR3 nucleotide sequence: TGTGCCAGCAGCTTAACAGGGGGAGGTTTGGGAGAGACCCAGTACTTC.

The rearrangement uses TRBV10-3 and TRBJ2-5; D is unclear. This CDR3 spans 12 amino acids. CDR1 is ENHRY and CDR2 is SYGVKD in the germline V gene. V was pared by 2 bases and J by 7 bases, with 8 bases between. In DNA form, the CDR3 reads TGTGCCATCAGTGAGCCCTCTGGGACCCAGTACTTC. Translating it yields CAISEPSGTQYF.

There are a few counts of this clonotype. The rearrangement uses TRBV7-2 and TRBJ1-2, with unresolved D. V lost 5 bases and J 4 bases, leaving 8 bases between the germline ends. There are 12 residues in the CDR3. Germline lookup yields CDR1 SGHTA and CDR2 FQGNSA. CDR3 sequence reads: CASSPPVYGYTF. In nucleotides, the CDR3 is TGTGCCAGCAGCCCCCCTGTCTATGGCTACACCTTC.

This clonotype was recorded at least ten times. The chain links TRBV20-1 to TRBJ1-1; the D is unclear. The CDR3 spans 11 residues. CDR1 DFQATT and CDR2 SNEGSKA come from the germline V gene (reference sequence). Trimming cost V 2 bases and J 9 bases, with 10 bases left between them. The CDR3 region is CSARKNTQAFF. The CDR3 DNA follows: TGCAGTGCTAGAAAAAATACGCAAGCTTTCTTT.

This clonotype was detected only a few times. V and J are TRBV24-1 and TRBJ2-6, with D hard to call. This CDR3 is 14 amino acids long. Trimming removed 6 bases at V and 1 base at J, with 6 bases between. Per germline, CDR1 KGHDR and CDR2 SFDVKD. The CDR3: CATSLGSGANVLTF. The CDR3 DNA follows: TGTGCCACCAGTTTAGGGTCTGGGGCCAACGTCCTGACTTTC.

This chain joins TRBV3-1 and TRBJ2-1, with 7 bases that match TRBD1. Germline loops: CDR1 LGHDT, CDR2 YNNKEL (reference sequence). V gave up 9 bases and J gave up 5 bases; unmatched junction bases: 19. The CDR3 runs to 17 residues. The CDR3 nucleotides read TGTGCCAGTAGCTATTCCTCGACAGGGTCAAGGAACAATGAGCAGTTCTTC. Its translation is CASSYSSTGSRNNEQFF.

This clonotype was counted ten times or more. The chain combines TRBV27 with TRBJ1-6; no firm D call. CDR3 length equals 16 residues. Germline assignment: CDR1 MNHEY and CDR2 SMNVEV (reference sequence). The ends were cut back, 6 bases at V and 6 bases at J, with 18 bases in the middle. Here the CDR3 DNA reads TGTGCCAGCAGGTTAGGTGGAGCCCTTGGTAATTCACCCCTCCACTTT. It specifies CASRLGGALGNSPLHF.

As regards this clonotype: A junction boundary mismatches the germline segment, possibly from a read error. The chain employs TRBV5-5 and TRBJ2-3, with D possibly matching TRBD1 (7 bases). The CDR3 has 16 amino acids. Germline CDR1 is SGHKS and CDR2 is YYEKEE (reference sequence). DNA for the CDR3: TGTGTCAGCAGGACGGAGACAGGGACTAGCACAGATACGCAGTATTTT. This sequence encodes CVSRTETGTSTDTQYF.

In the case of this clonotype: Since a much larger clone is just one base distant, this may be a read error. V and J are TRBV29-1 and TRBJ2-7; perhaps D is TRBD1 or TRBD2 (5 bases each). CDR1 and CDR2 from the germline V gene are SQVTM and ANQGSEA. Trimming left V 6 bases short and J 7 bases short, with 25 bases between. There are 15 residues in the CDR3. CDR3 in amino acids: CSVRDGDVATGEQYF. For the CDR3, the DNA is TGCAGCGTCCGGGACGGGGATGTGGCAACGGGAGAGCAGTACTTC.